The present TCR beta chain was sequenced within a study of OX40 agonist ivuxolimab in advanced cancers. Turning to the study itself: Patients got intravenous ivuxolimab at 0.01 to 10 mg/kg every 2 weeks. Study observations and caveats: Some nonresponders also had low normalized T-cell clonal expansion. Expanded clones tended on average to be more numerous among CD8+ T cells than CD4+.

This CDR3 comprises 13 residues. Trimming pared 4 bases from V and 10 bases from J, leaving 14 bases between. The germline V gene encodes CDR1 SGHNT and CDR2 YENEEA. Repertoires were generated with immunoSEQ multiplex PCR, while TCRdb's copy carries only in-frame clones and drops some. The table lists fewer than 20,000 clones, roughly four fifths of them singletons. About this clone: Its antigen is currently unknown.

This receptor was identified in an adult with an advanced solid tumor such as melanoma, head and neck, liver or kidney cancer. The J gene is TRBJ2-1, the V gene TRBV11-3; D assignment may be TRBD1 or TRBD2 (5 bases each). The sequencing here drew on CD4+ or CD8+ T cells sorted from blood, taken in a trial of the OX40 agonist ivuxolimab. CDR3 nucleotide sequence: TGTGCCAGCAGCTACGGGACCCTCGCGGAGCAGTTCTTC. Its translation is CASSYGTLAEQFF.